A selection of T cell receptor beta chains follows, all from one sample in a study of CD8+ T cells in alopecia areata. Assay used: immunoSEQ multiplex PCR; TCRdb lists only in-frame clones, some missing. The repertoire has approximately 140,000 clones, approximately 85% of them found once; the top ten carry 20% to 25%. The source material was CD8+ T cells sorted from blood, sampled at week 4, from a patient treated with tofacitinib. The receptors come from a human donor with alopecia areata. CDR3s include the opening cysteine and the closing phenylalanine or tryptophan. D genes are given only for firm matches. Size values are once, few and many counts, or a class for expanded clones, and some rows have none.

CDR3 length: 15
J gene: TRBJ1-5
clone size: NA
D gene: NA
V gene: TRBV18
CDR3 protein: CASSPSDLGNQPQHF
CDR3 DNA: TGTGCCAGCTCACCTTCCGACCTGGGCAATCAGCCCCAGCATTTT

CDR3 length: 14
J gene: TRBJ2-3
clone size: NA
D gene: NA
V gene: TRBV7-9
CDR3 protein: CASSFPRAPDTQYF
CDR3 DNA: TGTGCCAGCAGCTTCCCGAGGGCGCCGGATACGCAGTATTTT

CDR3 length: 13
J gene: TRBJ1-5
clone size: once
D gene: NA
V gene: TRBV7-6
CDR3 protein: CASSPETGQPQHF
CDR3 DNA: TGTGCCAGCAGCCCAGAAACGGGGCAGCCCCAGCATTTT

CDR3 length: 13
J gene: TRBJ2-5
clone size: NA
D gene: NA
V gene: TRBV13
CDR3 protein: CASSLNIQETQYF
CDR3 DNA: TGTGCCAGCAGCCTAAACATACAAGAGACCCAGTACTTC

CDR3 length: 16
J gene: TRBJ2-5
clone size: NA
D gene: NA
V gene: TRBV13
CDR3 protein: CASSLGGGSIFETQYF
CDR3 DNA: TGTGCCAGCAGCTTAGGCGGAGGTAGCATATTCGAGACCCAGTACTTC

CDR3 length: 16
J gene: TRBJ2-5
clone size: NA
D gene: TRBD2
V gene: TRBV7-9
CDR3 protein: CASSSSWSGGMWTQYF
CDR3 DNA: TGTGCCAGCAGCTCGTCTTGGAGCGGGGGCATGTGGACCCAGTACTTC

CDR3 length: 16
J gene: TRBJ1-5
clone size: NA
D gene: TRBD1
V gene: TRBV27
CDR3 protein: CASSWYLRQGWQPQHF
CDR3 DNA: TGTGCCAGCAGTTGGTACCTCAGACAGGGGTGGCAGCCCCAGCATTTT

CDR3 length: 15
J gene: TRBJ2-7
clone size: NA
D gene: TRBD1
V gene: TRBV23-1
CDR3 protein: CASSQFRGQVHRQYF
CDR3 DNA: TGCGCCAGCAGTCAATTCCGGGGACAGGTTCACCGGCAGTACTTC

CDR3 length: 16
J gene: TRBJ2-1
clone size: NA
D gene: TRBD1
V gene: TRBV7-9
CDR3 protein: CASSPRQGEPYNEQFF
CDR3 DNA: TGTGCCAGCAGCCCCAGACAGGGGGAACCCTACAATGAGCAGTTCTTC

CDR3 length: 16
J gene: TRBJ1-3
clone size: NA
D gene: NA
V gene: TRBV4-1
CDR3 protein: CASSQEGRDSGNTIYF
CDR3 DNA: TGCGCCAGCAGCCAAGAGGGCAGGGACTCTGGAAACACCATATATTTT

CDR3 length: 15
J gene: TRBJ1-4
clone size: NA
D gene: TRBD1
V gene: TRBV30
CDR3 protein: CAWSLRTGEDEKLFF
CDR3 DNA: TGTGCCTGGAGTTTACGGACAGGGGAAGACGAAAAACTGTTTTTT

CDR3 length: 13
J gene: TRBJ1-2
clone size: NA
D gene: NA
V gene: TRBV9
CDR3 protein: CASSVDRERGYTF
CDR3 DNA: TGTGCCAGCAGCGTAGATAGGGAGCGGGGCTACACCTTC

CDR3 length: 13
J gene: TRBJ1-1
clone size: NA
D gene: TRBD1
V gene: TRBV5-4
CDR3 protein: CASSSTGGTEAFF
CDR3 DNA: TGTGCCAGCAGCTCCACAGGGGGCACTGAAGCTTTCTTT

CDR3 length: 15
J gene: TRBJ2-3
clone size: NA
D gene: NA
V gene: TRBV19
CDR3 protein: CASSMTSYDTDTQYF
CDR3 DNA: TGTGCCAGTAGTATGACCTCATATGACACAGATACGCAGTATTTT

CDR3 length: 16
J gene: TRBJ2-1
clone size: NA
D gene: NA
V gene: TRBV7-2
CDR3 protein: CASSFSLGGPYNEQFF
CDR3 DNA: TGTGCCAGCAGCTTCAGTCTAGGGGGACCCTACAATGAGCAGTTCTTC

CDR3 length: 12
J gene: TRBJ2-1
clone size: NA
D gene: NA
V gene: TRBV7-9
CDR3 protein: CASSLGANEQFF
CDR3 DNA: TGTGCCAGCAGCTTAGGCGCCAATGAGCAGTTCTTC